Below, 23 T cell receptor beta chains from the same sample are listed, as sequenced in a study of identical twins. MiXCR, run by TCRdb on the 5' RACE reads, gives a single entry per CDR3 protein. The repertoire consists of 520,000 or so distinct CDR3 sequences, with about 20% occurring once and the leading ten covering around 1%. These data were also reused for a study on T cells expressing NK-cell markers.

Sequencing was done on a sample of CD4+ T cells sorted from blood. Every receptor here comes from a woman younger than 30 in good health.

This clonotype has a handful of counts. In DNA, the CDR3 is TGTGCCACCAGCAGAGAGTACAGGGAAGAGACCCAGTACTTC. Its protein product is CATSREYREETQYF. V is TRBV15 and J is TRBJ2-5; D is possibly TRBD1 (6 bases). The V gene's germline CDR1 is LNHNV and CDR2 YYDKDF (reference sequence). There are 14 residues in the CDR3. The V end lost 0 bases, the J end lost 3 bases, and 8 bases lay between the germline ends.

This clonotype was detected a few times. J is TRBJ1-2 and V is TRBV20-1; 8 positions agree with TRBD1. V lost 0 bases and J lost 6; bases outside the gene matches: 9. Germline CDR1 DFQATT, CDR2 SNEGSKA (reference sequence). The CDR3 loop spans 15 amino acids. In nucleotides, the CDR3 is TGCAGTGCTAGAGATGTGTCCGGGACAGGCGATGGCTACACCTTC. Protein product: CSARDVSGTGDGYTF.

This clonotype was observed a handful of times. The rearrangement links TRBV6-5 to TRBJ1-1, with a possible D match to TRBD1 (6 bases). V was pared by 0 bases and J by 5 bases, with 13 bases between. The CDR3 length is 15 residues. CDR1 is MNHEY and CDR2 is SVGAGI in the germline V gene. The CDR3 DNA reads as TGTGCCAGCAGTTACTCGACAGGAGGGCGAACTGAAGCTTTCTTT. Amino acids: CASSYSTGGRTEAFF.

The gene calls are TRBV2 and TRBJ2-5; D ambiguous. This CDR3 is built from 11 residues. Germline lookup yields CDR1 SNHLY and CDR2 FYNNEI. The V gene lost 7 bases and the J gene lost 2 bases, with 5 bases spanning the gap. Here the CDR3 reads CASNYQETQYF. The CDR3 nucleotides are TGTGCCAGCAACTATCAAGAGACCCAGTACTTC.

The V gene is TRBV3-1, the J gene TRBJ2-7; TRBD1 matches 11 bases. The CDR3 extends over 16 amino acids. Germline loops: CDR1 LGHDT, CDR2 YNNKEL (reference sequence). The V gene end was trimmed by 2 bases and the J gene end by 5 bases; junction bases not matched to a gene: 8. CDR3 sequence (DNA): TGTGCCAGCAGCCAACCCTCGGGACAGGGGGTCAACGAGCAGTACTTC. Amino acids: CASSQPSGQGVNEQYF.

In its sample, this clonotype was seen a few times. This chain links TRBV9 with TRBJ2-3; D gene unclear. The CDR3 is made up of 15 amino acids. The germline V gene encodes CDR1 SGDLS and CDR2 YYNGEE. The germline V and J ends were trimmed by 0 bases and 1 base, with 9 bases remaining between them. The CDR3 DNA follows: TGTGCCAGCAGCGTAGCAGATGGGGGCACAGATACGCAGTATTTT. Translation: CASSVADGGTDTQYF.

The genes are TRBV10-3 and TRBJ2-5; no definite D call. The germline V gene has CDR1 ENHRY and CDR2 SYGVKD. The CDR3 sequence is 13 residues long. Trimming pared 0 bases from V and 5 bases from J, leaving 7 bases between. The CDR3 loop reads CAISESTGETQYF. DNA for the CDR3: TGTGCCATCAGTGAGTCGACGGGCGAGACCCAGTACTTC.

V usage is TRBV2 and J usage is TRBJ2-2, with 8 positions matching TRBD2. The germline gives CDR1 SNHLY, CDR2 FYNNEI. This CDR3 is 17 amino acids long. J was trimmed by 0 bases and V by 4 bases; bases with no gene match: 7. The DNA for the CDR3 is TGTGCCAGCAGTGTGGGGGTAGCGGGGTCGAACACCGGGGAGCTGTTTTTT. Translating gives CASSVGVAGSNTGELFF. The whole variable domain, filled in from reference TRBV2 and TRBJ2-2, reads EPEVTQTPSHQVTQMGQEVILRCVPISNHLYFYWYRQILGQKVEFLVSFYNNEISEKSEIFDDQFSVERPDGSNFTLKIRSTKLEDSAMYFCASSVGVAGSNTGELFFGEGSRLTVL.

V gene TRBV18 combines with J gene TRBJ2-1; TRBD2 matches at 7 bases. Germline V gene sequence: CDR1 KGHSH, CDR2 LQKENI. The V gene end was trimmed by 1 base and the J gene end by 6 bases; junction bases not matched to a gene: 3. The CDR3 runs 14 residues. For the CDR3, the DNA is TGTGCCAGCTCACCACGGGGAGGGTTCAATGAGCAGTTCTTC. Translation: CASSPRGGFNEQFF.

The V and J genes are TRBV14 and TRBJ1-1; unclear D gene. Trimming cost V 0 bases and J 10 bases, with 15 bases left between them. The CDR3 sequence is 14 residues long. Germline CDR1 is SGHDN and CDR2 is FVKESK. The CDR3 protein is CASSQDRSFRGAFF. CDR3 DNA: TGTGCCAGCAGCCAAGATAGAAGTTTTCGCGGAGCTTTCTTT.

This clonotype occurred a few times. This rearrangement joins TRBV6-1 to TRBJ2-3; maybe TRBD1 (6 bases). Germline lookup yields CDR1 MNHNS and CDR2 SASEGT. V was trimmed by 8 bases and J by 0 bases, leaving 15 bases between them. CDR3 size: 15 residues. In DNA, the CDR3 is TGTGCCAGCCGCCGTTTGAGGGGGAGCACAGATACGCAGTATTTT. Protein: CASRRLRGSTDTQYF.

J is TRBJ2-4 and V is TRBV10-2; weak D call: TRBD1 (5 bases). Trimming left V 4 bases short and J 12 bases short, with 13 bases between. The germline V gene has CDR1 WSHSY and CDR2 SAAADI. The CDR3 covers 12 residues. The CDR3 region is CASSVGPSPQYF. The CDR3 bases are TGCGCCAGCAGTGTGGGGCCAAGTCCTCAGTACTTC.

This clonotype appeared a few times. This chain connects TRBV12-3 or TRBV12-4 to TRBJ1-5; weak D call: TRBD1 (6 bases). V was pared by 3 bases and J by 8 bases, with 14 bases between. CDR3 length: 14 residues. Written as DNA, the CDR3 is TGTGCCAGCAGTTTGGCGGGGCAGGGGAAGCCCCAGCATTTT. Amino acids: CASSLAGQGKPQHF.

This clonotype came up a few times. The V call is TRBV6-1, the J call TRBJ2-1, with no clear D. This CDR3 comprises 13 residues. Trimming shortened V by 8 bases and J by 2 bases, and 10 bases separated the two germline ends. CDR1 and CDR2 from the germline V gene are MNHNS and SASEGT. The CDR3 sequence is CASGLNPYNEQFF. In DNA, the CDR3 is TGTGCCAGCGGGTTAAATCCCTACAATGAGCAGTTCTTC.

This clonotype was seen a handful of times. The genes are TRBV20-1 and TRBJ1-2, with TRBD1 as a possible D gene (5 bases). This CDR3 is 13 amino acids long. Looked up from germline, CDR1 is DFQATT and CDR2 is SNEGSKA (reference sequence). Trimming removed 3 bases from V and 2 bases from J, with 10 bases in between. CDR3 bases: TGCAGTGCTAGGGACAAAGCAAACTATGGCTACACCTTC. Protein: CSARDKANYGYTF.

Ten or more counts support this clonotype. J is TRBJ2-3 and V is TRBV24-1; D gene uncertain. Germline-derived CDR1 and CDR2 are KGHDR and SFDVKD. V lost 4 bases and J lost 2, with 12 bases in between. The CDR3 spans 15 residues. The DNA of the CDR3 is TGTGCCACCAGTGACACGACACTGAACACAGATACGCAGTATTTT. This gives the protein CATSDTTLNTDTQYF.

The CDR3 protein is CASSSNPGGLNSPLHF. CDR3 nucleotide sequence: TGTGCCAGCAGTAGCAACCCAGGGGGCCTGAATTCACCCCTCCACTTT. The rearrangement joins TRBV2 to TRBJ1-6; the match to TRBD1 covers 8 bases. V was clipped by 5 bases and J by 7 bases; unmatched bases: 10. The length of the CDR3 is 16 residues. The germline CDR1 and CDR2 sequences are SNHLY and FYNNEI.

The chain is built from TRBV7-2 and TRBJ2-1; the D is unclear. This CDR3 region has 15 residues. V was cut by 1 base and J by 3 bases, with 10 bases left in between. Germline assignment: CDR1 SGHTA and CDR2 FQGNSA. CDR3 amino acids: CASSLDPVDYNEQFF. Written as DNA, the CDR3 is TGTGCCAGCAGCTTAGATCCGGTCGACTACAATGAGCAGTTCTTC.

In its sample, this clonotype was seen many times. The chain links TRBV6-5 to TRBJ1-5; no definite D call. Germline CDR1 and CDR2: MNHEY and SVGAGI. The CDR3 has 14 residues. Trimming took 0 bases from V and 3 from J, leaving 6 bases between them. The CDR3 is CASSYSLDNQPQHF. The CDR3 nucleotides are TGTGCCAGCAGTTACTCCCTGGACAATCAGCCCCAGCATTTT.

This clonotype was seen a handful of times. The genes are TRBV12-3 or TRBV12-4 and TRBJ2-7, with TRBD2 matching 10 bases. CDR3 size: 15 residues. The V and J ends lost 5 bases and 2 bases, in that order; junction bases with no gene match: 6. The CDR3 DNA sequence: TGTGCCAGCAGTAGGGGACTAGCGCTGGCCTACGAGCAGTACTTC. Translating it yields CASSRGLALAYEQYF.

CDR3 in amino acids: CASSLNRGTQYF. CDR3 DNA: TGTGCCAGCAGTCTAAACAGGGGGACCCAGTACTTC. J is TRBJ2-5 and V is TRBV25-1, with TRBD1 matching 7 bases. The CDR3 loop spans 12 amino acids. Germline trimming cut 5 bases from V and 7 bases from J; bases unmatched to any gene: 4. CDR1 and CDR2 from the germline V gene are MGHDK and SYGVNS.

Only one count was recorded for this clonotype. The V gene is TRBV18, the J gene TRBJ2-7; 9 positions agree with TRBD2. The J segment lost 4 bases and the V segment lost 0 bases, leaving 4 bases of the junction unmatched. Looked up from germline, CDR1 is KGHSH and CDR2 is LQKENI. The CDR3 has 15 amino acids. The chain's CDR3 is CASSPPAGGKYEQYF. The CDR3 region has the DNA TGTGCCAGCTCACCACCGGCGGGAGGGAAGTACGAGCAGTACTTC.

This clonotype was found many times. The chain uses TRBV12-3 or TRBV12-4 and TRBJ2-7; no reliable D call. The CDR3 spans 13 residues. The V gene lost 4 bases and the J gene lost 3 bases, with 10 bases spanning the gap. The CDR3 loop reads CASSSYWDYEQYF. CDR3 DNA: TGTGCCAGCAGTTCCTATTGGGACTACGAGCAGTACTTC.